The 14 T cell receptor beta chains in this list originate from one sample, sequenced in a study of a mutant IDH1 vaccine in newly diagnosed glioma (dated by TCRdb to about 2021). The sample's time point label, decoded: baseline, week 1 (first vaccination visit). The meaning of the sample's treatment or condition label: pre-vaccination baseline after standard-of-care therapy. Libraries were constructed by the immunoSEQ multiplex PCR assay. In its TCRdb copy, this immuneACCESS table keeps in-frame sequences only and misses some clones. Where compared with another copy, unresolved V genes explain less than half of these, and the others have no known cause. Within this sample are around 18,000 clones, with over 95% of them counted one time only. Around 3.5% of the sample is taken by the ten largest. The source material was peripheral blood mononuclear cells (PBMCs), sampled from a glioma patient treated with radiotherapy, temozolomide or both. These TCRs come from a woman between 18 and 29 years old with glioma. Some clones in this sample may be carry-over from other donors' samples.

This rearrangement joins TRBV19 to TRBJ2-7; 8 nucleotides agree with TRBD2. This CDR3 has 15 amino acids. V lost 8 bases to trimming and J lost 5 bases; unmatched junction nucleotides: 14. Germline CDR1 and CDR2: LNHDA and SQIVND (reference sequence). The CDR3 protein is CASPGDREGRDEQYF. The CDR3 DNA follows: TGTGCCAGTCCGGGGGATCGGGAGGGCCGAGACGAGCAGTACTTC.

This chain links TRBV28 with TRBJ2-1; D not resolved. V was trimmed by 5 bases and J by 3 bases, leaving 11 bases between them. The germline CDR1 and CDR2 sequences are MDHEN and SYDVKM. This CDR3 is 14 amino acids long. This CDR3 reads CASSPRADYNEQFF. The DNA for the CDR3 is TGTGCCAGCAGTCCCCGCGCAGACTACAATGAGCAGTTCTTC.

This clone was seen a single time. This chain uses TRBV2 with TRBJ2-7; 9 nucleotides match TRBD1. Germline lookup yields CDR1 SNHLY and CDR2 FYNNEI. Unmatched junction bases numbered 3, after V lost 6 bases and J lost 6 bases. This CDR3 region has 12 residues. In nucleotides, the CDR3 is TGTGCCAGCAGCCGGACAGGGGCCGAGCAGTACTTC. Amino acids: CASSRTGAEQYF. Combining the CDR3 with reference TRBV2 and TRBJ2-7 gives the whole variable domain EPEVTQTPSHQVTQMGQEVILRCVPISNHLYFYWYRQILGQKVEFLVSFYNNEISEKSEIFDDQFSVERPDGSNFTLKIRSTKLEDSAMYFCASSRTGAEQYFGPGTRLTVT.

This sequence joins TRBV5-1 and TRBJ2-7; D is perhaps TRBD1 (6 bases). The germline CDR1 and CDR2 sequences are SGHRS and YFSETQ. CDR3 length: 13 amino acids. The ends were cut back, 5 bases at V and 5 bases at J, with 14 bases in the middle. The CDR3 nucleotides read TGCGCCAGCAGAAACCGGGACATGGACGAGCAGTACTTC. This translates into CASRNRDMDEQYF.

The rearrangement joins TRBV28 to TRBJ1-4; D remains ambiguous. The V gene's germline CDR1 is MDHEN and CDR2 SYDVKM. This CDR3 has 12 amino acids. V dropped 7 bases and J dropped 8 bases, with 11 bases sitting between them. CDR3 region: CASKGLGEKLFF. The DNA of the CDR3 is TGTGCCAGCAAAGGGTTAGGCGAAAAACTGTTTTTT.

V is TRBV27 and J is TRBJ1-2; 9 positions agree with TRBD1. The CDR3 is 15 residues long. Per the germline V gene, CDR1 is MNHEY and CDR2 is SMNVEV (reference sequence). V lost 6 bases, J lost 5 bases, and 10 bases stayed unmatched. CDR3 in amino acids: CASRETGTGLYGYTF. For the CDR3, the DNA is TGTGCCAGCAGAGAAACCGGGACAGGGCTTTATGGCTACACCTTC.

This chain joins TRBV19 and TRBJ2-5, with TRBD1 identical over 9 bases. Germline lookup yields CDR1 LNHDA and CDR2 SQIVND (reference sequence). V trimming: 6 bases; J trimming: 5 bases; junction bases outside the gene matches: 7. The CDR3 totals 14 residues. The CDR3 nucleotides read TGTGCCAGTAGAAGGACAGGGGCGCAGGAGACCCAGTACTTC. Protein product: CASRRTGAQETQYF.

V gene TRBV18 combines with J gene TRBJ1-3; D ambiguous. V lost 3 bases to trimming and J lost 2 bases, with 11 bases between them. The CDR3 has 15 residues. Germline-derived CDR1 and CDR2 are KGHSH and LQKENI. The chain's CDR3 is CASSPLESTGNTIYF. CDR3 nucleotide sequence: TGTGCCAGCTCACCTTTAGAGAGTACTGGAAACACCATATATTTT.

This rearrangement joins TRBV4-1 to TRBJ1-3; possibly TRBD1 for D (5 bases). This CDR3 comprises 16 residues. Deletions cut 4 bases from V and 2 bases from J, with 15 bases between. Germline CDR1 reads MGHRA; CDR2 reads YSYEKL. CDR3 region: CASSRGPGDTGNTIYF. Written as DNA, the CDR3 is TGCGCCAGCAGCCGGGGCCCGGGGGATACTGGAAACACCATATATTTT.

The chain uses TRBV6-6 and TRBJ2-3, with D perhaps TRBD2 (5 bases). Germline CDR1 reads MNHNY; CDR2 reads SVGAGI (reference sequence). The CDR3 extends over 15 amino acids. Trimming removed 4 bases at V and 1 base at J, with 12 bases between. The CDR3, as DNA: TGTGCCAGCAGTTGGACCCGGGGAGGCACAGATACGCAGTATTTT. Translation gives CASSWTRGGTDTQYF.

This chain links TRBV6-6 with TRBJ1-5; a possible D gene is TRBD1 (5 bases). Trimming pared 7 bases from V and 7 bases from J, leaving 17 bases between. This CDR3 is 14 amino acids long. Germline V gene data show CDR1 as MNHNY and CDR2 as SVGAGI (reference sequence). The CDR3 nucleotides are TGTGCCAGCAAGTTCGGGGGAGAGGGACAGCCCCAGCATTTT. Its protein is CASKFGGEGQPQHF.

V gene TRBV7-2 combines with J gene TRBJ2-3, with TRBD2 matching 8 bases. The CDR3 is made up of 15 amino acids. CDR1 and CDR2 from the germline V gene are SGHTA and FQGNSA. The V gene end was trimmed by 4 bases and the J gene end by 5 bases; junction bases not matched to a gene: 8. DNA of the CDR3: TGTGCCAGCAGCTCCGGGGGGGCCCCAGGAGATACGCAGTATTTT. It translates to CASSSGGAPGDTQYF.

In its sample, this clone was seen once. The CDR3 loop reads CASSPPGTNSPLHF. Written as DNA, the CDR3 is TGTGCCAGCAGCCCCCCAGGGACGAATTCACCCCTCCACTTT. The chain is built from TRBV28 and TRBJ1-6; D is perhaps TRBD1 (5 bases). V was clipped by 6 bases and J by 7 bases, with 13 bases between them. Germline V gene lookup returns CDR1 MDHEN and CDR2 SYDVKM. The CDR3 consists of 14 residues.

The rearrangement links TRBV5-6 to TRBJ1-1; the D gene is possibly TRBD1 (5 bases). This CDR3 is built from 17 residues. Germline assignment: CDR1 SGHDT and CDR2 YYEEEE. V lost 5 bases to trimming and J lost 1 base, with 21 bases between them. CDR3 protein: CASRGIGWGRTNTEAFF. In DNA form, the CDR3 reads TGTGCCAGCAGGGGTATTGGATGGGGACGGACGAACACTGAAGCTTTCTTT.